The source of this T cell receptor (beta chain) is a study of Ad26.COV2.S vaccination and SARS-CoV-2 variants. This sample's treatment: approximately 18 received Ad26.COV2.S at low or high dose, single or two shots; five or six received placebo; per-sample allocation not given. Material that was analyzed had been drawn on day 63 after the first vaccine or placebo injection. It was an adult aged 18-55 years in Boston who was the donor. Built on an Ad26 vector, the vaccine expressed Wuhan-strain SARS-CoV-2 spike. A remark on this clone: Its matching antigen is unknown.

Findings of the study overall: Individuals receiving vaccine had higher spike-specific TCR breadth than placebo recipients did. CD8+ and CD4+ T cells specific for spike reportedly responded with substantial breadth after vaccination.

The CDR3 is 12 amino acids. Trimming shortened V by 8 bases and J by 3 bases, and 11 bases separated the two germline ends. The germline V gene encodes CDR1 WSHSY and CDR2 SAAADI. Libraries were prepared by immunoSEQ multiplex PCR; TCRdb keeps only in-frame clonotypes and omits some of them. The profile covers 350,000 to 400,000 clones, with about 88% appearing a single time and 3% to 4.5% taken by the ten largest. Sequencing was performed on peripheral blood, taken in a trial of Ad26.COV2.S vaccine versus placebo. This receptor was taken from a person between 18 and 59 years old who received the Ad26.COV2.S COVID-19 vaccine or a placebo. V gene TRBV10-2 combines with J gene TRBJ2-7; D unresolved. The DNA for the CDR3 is TGCGCCAGCTCCCCCTCGGTCTACGAGCAGTACTTC. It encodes CASSPSVYEQYF.